Reported below is one TCR beta chain. Sequencing used immunoSEQ multiplex PCR; TCRdb keeps in-frame clones, though not all of them. The repertoire consists of approximately 2.1 million clones, with approximately 95% occurring once and the leading ten covering under 0.45%. This CDR3 spans 16 amino acids. V was trimmed by 4 bases and J by 1 base, leaving 14 bases between them. Germline V lookup: CDR1 SGHRS, CDR2 YFSETQ. The record originates from a study of shared clonotypes between healthy human individuals. The chain joins TRBV5-1 to TRBJ2-2; D not certain. The sequenced sample was naive CD4+ T cells from PBMCs. Subset noted: CD45RA+ positively selected. This TCR derives from a young man in good health. Some clones in this sample may be carry-over from other donors' samples. The CDR3 nucleotides are TGCGCCAGCAGCCCCTCCGCGACCCTGAACACCGGGGAGCTGTTTTTT. This gives the protein CASSPSATLNTGELFF.